This TCR beta chain originates from a study of OX40 agonist ivuxolimab in advanced cancers. This CDR3 region has 16 residues. The V and J ends lost 3 bases and 0 bases respectively, with 15 bases between them. Germline CDR1 reads SQVTM; CDR2 reads ANQGSEA. Data came from immunoSEQ multiplex PCR; TCRdb stores just in-frame clones and leaves some out. This sample has roughly 80,000 clones, with around 93% found just once. The source of this sequence is an adult with an advanced solid tumor such as melanoma, head and neck, liver or kidney cancer. Sequences were derived from CD4+ or CD8+ T cells sorted from blood, sampled in a trial of the OX40 agonist ivuxolimab. The J gene is TRBJ2-1, the V gene TRBV29-1; D is perhaps TRBD1 or TRBD2 (5 bases each). DNA for the CDR3: TGCAGCGTTGAGGGGAACTCAGGGAGCTCCTACAATGAGCAGTTCTTC. Translation: CSVEGNSGSSYNEQFF.